Presented here are 21 T cell receptor beta chains from one specimen sequenced in a study of blood T cell repertoires in COVID-19. TCRdb's copy holds only in-frame clones and misses some; the assay was immunoSEQ multiplex PCR. The table shows approximately 270,000 clones, with roughly 90% occurring only once. The specimen was peripheral blood. These TCRs come from a man aged 25 to 45 with acute or convalescent COVID-19.

The chain combines TRBV4-2 with TRBJ1-1; 9 nucleotides match TRBD1. Germline V gene sequence: CDR1 LGHNA, CDR2 YNFKEQ. Germline trimming cut 2 bases from V and 0 bases from J; bases unmatched to any gene: 1. The CDR3 totals 15 residues. CDR3 sequence reads: CASSQWDRVNTEAFF. As DNA, the CDR3 is TGTGCCAGCAGCCAATGGGACAGGGTGAACACTGAAGCTTTCTTT.

V and J are TRBV28 and TRBJ1-1; D unclear. CDR3 length equals 13 residues. V lost 2 bases and J 1 base, leaving 5 bases between the germline ends. Germline lookup yields CDR1 MDHEN and CDR2 SYDVKM. CDR3 residues: CASSLAGNTEAFF. As DNA, the CDR3 is TGTGCCAGCAGTTTAGCAGGGAACACTGAAGCTTTCTTT.

The chain carries TRBV18 and TRBJ1-2; TRBD1 matches at 7 bases. After removal of 0 bases from V and 5 bases from J, the junction contained 6 bases not matched to a gene. The CDR3 loop spans 15 amino acids. Germline V gene data show CDR1 as KGHSH and CDR2 as LQKENI. CDR3 in DNA: TGTGCCAGCTCACCACCGGGGCCAGGGGGGTATGGCTACACCTTC. It codes for CASSPPGPGGYGYTF.

The chain couples TRBV6-5 to TRBJ2-5; possibly TRBD1 for D (6 bases). Per the germline V gene, CDR1 is MNHEY and CDR2 is SVGAGI. The CDR3 runs 15 residues. The V and J ends lost 2 bases and 1 base respectively, with 11 bases between them. The CDR3 protein is CASSYRWTAQETQYF. The CDR3, as DNA: TGTGCCAGCAGTTACCGGTGGACAGCCCAAGAGACCCAGTACTTC.

V usage is TRBV7-9 and J usage is TRBJ1-1; D call uncertain. This CDR3 is 16 amino acids long. Deletions cut 5 bases from V and 1 base from J, with 17 bases between. Germline V gene data show CDR1 as SEHNR and CDR2 as FQNEAQ (reference sequence). The CDR3 sequence is CASSPQVGRTNTEAFF. DNA for the CDR3: TGTGCCAGCAGCCCGCAGGTGGGGAGGACGAACACTGAAGCTTTCTTT.

This clone turned up a few times. The V call is TRBV7-9, the J call TRBJ1-2; D ambiguous. V lost 4 bases and J 8 bases, leaving 23 bases between the germline ends. The CDR3 consists of 16 residues. CDR1 is SEHNR and CDR2 is FQNEAQ in the germline V gene (reference sequence). The CDR3 loop is CASSSPISGAGLGYTF. The CDR3 DNA reads as TGTGCCAGCAGCTCGCCCATATCTGGAGCCGGACTGGGCTACACCTTC.

The chain joins TRBV27 to TRBJ2-7; D is uncertain. V was clipped by 0 bases and J by 3 bases, with 12 bases between them. The CDR3 spans 15 residues. Germline V gene lookup returns CDR1 MNHEY and CDR2 SMNVEV (reference sequence). The CDR3 nucleotides are TGTGCCAGCAGTTTATCCAGGCTTCTAATCTACGAGCAGTACTTC. Translated, it gives CASSLSRLLIYEQYF.

This clone was recorded only once. This chain uses TRBV15 with TRBJ2-2; 9 bases line up with TRBD1. CDR1 and CDR2 from the germline V gene are LNHNV and YYDKDF (reference sequence). V was pared by 0 bases and J by 4 bases, with 3 bases of the junction left unmatched. This CDR3 is 16 amino acids long. The CDR3 reads CATSRDLGQGTGELFF. The CDR3 region has the DNA TGTGCCACCAGCAGAGATTTGGGACAGGGCACCGGGGAGCTGTTTTTT.

The chain carries TRBV28 and TRBJ2-7; weak D call: TRBD2 (5 bases). CDR1 and CDR2 (germline): MDHEN, SYDVKM. V lost 9 bases, J lost 3 bases, and 15 bases lay in between. This CDR3 spans 13 amino acids. The CDR3 loop is CASNPGKVYEQYF. In DNA, the CDR3 is TGTGCCAGTAACCCCGGGAAAGTCTACGAGCAGTACTTC. Using reference TRBV28 and TRBJ2-7 for the parts outside the CDR3, the full variable domain is DVKVTQSSRYLVKRTGEKVFLECVQDMDHENMFWYRQDPGLGLRLIYFSYDVKMKEKGDIPEGYSVSREKKERFSLILESASTNQTSMYLCASNPGKVYEQYFGPGTRLTVT.

The chain uses TRBV9 and TRBJ2-7; D not resolved. The CDR3 sequence is 14 residues long. Between the trimmed V and J ends, which lost 0 bases and 3 bases, there was a span of 10 bases. The germline V gene has CDR1 SGDLS and CDR2 YYNGEE. The CDR3, as DNA: TGTGCCAGCAGCGTAGGAGGTGTAGGCTACGAGCAGTACTTC. The encoded protein is CASSVGGVGYEQYF.

J is TRBJ1-5 and V is TRBV7-3; D gene ambiguous. V lost 6 bases and J 7 bases, leaving 7 bases between the germline ends. The CDR3 covers 11 residues. Germline V lookup: CDR1 SGHTA, CDR2 FQGTGA. CDR3 residues: CASRSLQPQHF. Written as DNA, the CDR3 is TGTGCCAGCAGATCGTTGCAGCCCCAGCATTTT. Together with reference TRBV7-3 and TRBJ1-5, the CDR3 gives the full variable domain: GAGVSQTPSNKVTEKGKYVELRCDPISGHTALYWYRQSLGQGPEFLIYFQGTGAADDSGLPNDRFFAVRPEGSVSTLKIQRTERGDSAVYLCASRSLQPQHFGDGTRLSIL.

V usage is TRBV18 and J usage is TRBJ1-1, with D possibly TRBD1 on 5 matching bases. The germline V gene encodes CDR1 KGHSH and CDR2 LQKENI. V gave up 3 bases and J gave up 2 bases, with 10 bases separating them. There are 14 residues in the CDR3. CDR3 DNA: TGTGCCAGCTCACCGGACAATCTAAACACTGAAGCTTTCTTT. Protein sequence: CASSPDNLNTEAFF.

V gene TRBV6-5 combines with J gene TRBJ1-3; 7 bases are shared with TRBD1. The CDR3 sequence is 14 residues long. The germline gives CDR1 MNHEY, CDR2 SVGAGI. With 4 bases clipped from V and 4 bases from J, the junction kept 4 bases outside the gene matches. The CDR3, as DNA: TGTGCCAGCAGTTCCAGGGGGAAAGGAAACACCATATATTTT. Protein sequence: CASSSRGKGNTIYF.

The rearrangement joins TRBV7-9 to TRBJ2-2; 7 bases agree with TRBD1. The CDR3 extends over 16 amino acids. Germline CDR1 is SEHNR and CDR2 is FQNEAQ (reference sequence). V dropped 0 bases and J dropped 4; count of bases not matched to a gene: 5. CDR3 sequence: CASSLASGTATGELFF. The CDR3 bases are TGTGCCAGCAGCTTAGCCTCGGGGACAGCCACCGGGGAGCTGTTTTTT.

The chain links TRBV10-1 to TRBJ2-2; tentative D call: TRBD2 (5 bases). Germline lookup yields CDR1 WNHNN and CDR2 SYGVQD (reference sequence). CDR3 size: 14 residues. The V and J ends lost 5 bases and 2 bases respectively, with 9 bases between them. The CDR3 region has the DNA TGCGCCAGCAGTCCAGCGGTCAACACCGGGGAGCTGTTTTTT. The encoded protein is CASSPAVNTGELFF.

This clone appeared a single time. The chain uses TRBV27 and TRBJ1-6; TRBD1 matches 9 bases. CDR3 size: 17 residues. With 7 bases clipped from V and 7 bases from J, the junction kept 14 bases outside the gene matches. Looked up from germline, CDR1 is MNHEY and CDR2 is SMNVEV (reference sequence). Here the CDR3 reads CASTLWGGQGINSPLHF. In nucleotides, the CDR3 is TGTGCCAGCACCCTTTGGGGAGGACAGGGGATCAATTCACCCCTCCACTTT.

The J gene is TRBJ2-2, the V gene TRBV28; possibly TRBD2 for D (6 bases). This CDR3 region has 17 residues. Trimming pared 9 bases from V and 3 bases from J, leaving 23 bases between. Germline V CDR1 and CDR2: MDHEN, SYDVKM. The CDR3 nucleotides are TGTGCCAGAAACAACTGGTCGGGCGGGGATGACACCGGGGAGCTGTTTTTT. Its translation: CARNNWSGGDDTGELFF.

The V gene is TRBV9, the J gene TRBJ1-5; 8 bases map to TRBD1. CDR1 and CDR2 (germline): SGDLS, YYNGEE. With 3 bases clipped from V and 5 bases from J, the junction kept 4 bases outside the gene matches. The CDR3 sequence is 14 residues long. The CDR3 nucleotides are TGTGCCAGCAGCGAAGGGACAGGATATCAGCCCCAGCATTTT. This codes for CASSEGTGYQPQHF. The variable domain in full, with the rest retrieved from reference TRBV9 and TRBJ1-5, is DSGVTQTPKHLITATGQRVTLRCSPRSGDLSVYWYQQSLDQGLQFLIQYYNGEERAKGNILERFSAQQFPDLHSELNLSSLELGDSALYFCASSEGTGYQPQHFGDGTRLSIL.

The chain employs TRBV6-5 and TRBJ2-1; weak D call: TRBD2 (7 bases). The germline V gene has CDR1 MNHEY and CDR2 SVGAGI. The CDR3 consists of 15 residues. The ends were cut back, 6 bases at V and 0 bases at J, with 12 bases in the middle. For the CDR3, the DNA is TGTGCCAGCAGGCGGGGGCGAAGCTCCTACAATGAGCAGTTCTTC. Translated, it gives CASRRGRSSYNEQFF.

V and J are TRBV12-3 or TRBV12-4 and TRBJ1-6; D is undetermined. The CDR3 contains 13 residues. V lost 8 bases and J 7 bases, leaving 12 bases between the germline ends. CDR3 region: CASYRDTNSPLHF. CDR3 DNA: TGTGCCAGCTACCGGGATACAAATTCACCCCTCCACTTT.

This sequence joins TRBV18 and TRBJ1-2, with 7 bases lining up with TRBD1. Germline lookup yields CDR1 KGHSH and CDR2 LQKENI. V trimming: 2 bases; J trimming: 1 base; junction bases outside the gene matches: 10. This CDR3 comprises 17 residues. CDR3: CASSPSPQGIGNYGYTF. The CDR3 DNA sequence: TGTGCCAGCTCACCAAGTCCACAGGGGATTGGTAACTATGGCTACACCTTC. Supplemented by reference TRBV18 and TRBJ1-2, the full variable domain reads NAGVMQNPRHLVRRRGQEARLRCSPMKGHSHVYWYRQLPEEGLKFMVYLQKENIIDESGMPKERFSAEFPKEGPSILRIQQVVRGDSAAYFCASSPSPQGIGNYGYTFGSGTRLTVV.